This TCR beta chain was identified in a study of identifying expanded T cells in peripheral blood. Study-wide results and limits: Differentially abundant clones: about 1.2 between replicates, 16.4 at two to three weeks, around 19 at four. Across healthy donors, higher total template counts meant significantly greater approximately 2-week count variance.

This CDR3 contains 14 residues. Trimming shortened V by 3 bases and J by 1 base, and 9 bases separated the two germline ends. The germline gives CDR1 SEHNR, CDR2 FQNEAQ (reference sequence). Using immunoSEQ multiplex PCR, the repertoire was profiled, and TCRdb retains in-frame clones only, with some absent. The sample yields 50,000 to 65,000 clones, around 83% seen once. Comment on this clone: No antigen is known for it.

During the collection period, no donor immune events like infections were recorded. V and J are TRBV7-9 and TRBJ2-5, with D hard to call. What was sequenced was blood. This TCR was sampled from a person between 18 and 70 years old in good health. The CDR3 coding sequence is TGTGCCAGCAGCTTCAGTGGCGTCCAAGAGACCCAGTACTTC. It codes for CASSFSGVQETQYF.